Presented here are 13 T cell receptor beta chains from one specimen sequenced in a study of T cell responses to AZD1222 COVID-19 vaccine. Some clones are missing from TCRdb's copy, which holds only in-frame ones; the method was immunoSEQ multiplex PCR. The top ten hold 3.8% of the sample, which has 150,000 or so clones, over 80% seen once. The starting material was peripheral blood, obtained 28 days after the second AZD1222 dose. The receptors were gathered from an adult who received the AZD1222 COVID-19 vaccine.

The rearrangement links TRBV3-1 (or the pseudogene TRBV3-2) to TRBJ1-4, with TRBD1 as a possible D gene (6 bases). V shed 0 bases and J shed 2 bases, with 16 bases lying between them. The germline gives CDR1 LGHDT, CDR2 YNNKEL (reference sequence). The CDR3 totals 18 residues. The CDR3 sequence is CASSQDLNRVGTNEKLFF. CDR3 nucleotide sequence: TGTGCCAGCAGCCAAGATCTGAACAGGGTCGGGACTAATGAAAAACTGTTTTTT.

The chain has TRBV7-2 and TRBJ1-1; weak D call: TRBD1 (6 bases). The CDR3 spans 15 residues. Germline CDR1 reads SGHTA; CDR2 reads FQGNSA. Trimming left V 5 bases short and J 4 bases short, with 17 bases between. CDR3 sequence (DNA): TGTGCCAGCAGCCACGTCCTTGGGGGCGGCACTGAAGCTTTCTTT. This encodes CASSHVLGGGTEAFF. Full variable domain (remainder filled in from reference TRBV7-2 and TRBJ1-1): GAGVSQSPSNKVTEKGKDVELRCDPISGHTALYWYRQSLGQGLEFLIYFQGNSAPDKSGLPSDRFSAERTGGSVSTLTIQRTQQEDSAVYLCASSHVLGGGTEAFFGQGTRLTVV.

The chain joins TRBV3-1 (or the pseudogene TRBV3-2) to TRBJ2-7; D might be TRBD2 (5 bases). V gave up 2 bases and J gave up 4 bases, with 18 bases separating them. The germline V gene encodes CDR1 LGHDT and CDR2 YNNKEL (reference sequence). This CDR3 contains 16 residues. The CDR3 DNA reads as TGTGCCAGCAGCCAATGCGAGAGAGGGCCGCGGTACGAGCAGTACTTC. It is translated as CASSQCERGPRYEQYF.

This clone occurred a few times. The CDR3: CASRPVWGGTEAFF. The CDR3 bases are TGTGCCAGCAGGCCCGTTTGGGGGGGGACTGAAGCTTTCTTT. The chain couples TRBV27 to TRBJ1-1; D may be TRBD1 (5 bases). The V end lost 6 bases, the J end lost 5 bases, and 16 bases lay between the germline ends. Germline assignment: CDR1 MNHEY and CDR2 SMNVEV (reference sequence). The CDR3 has 14 amino acids.

The genes are TRBV2 and TRBJ2-3, with a weak D call TRBD1 (6 bases). The V end lost 8 bases, the J end lost 6 bases, and 15 bases lay between the germline ends. The CDR3 is 13 residues long. CDR1 and CDR2 from the germline V gene are SNHLY and FYNNEI. The CDR3 here is CASLTGPGDTQYF. The CDR3 DNA reads TGTGCCAGCTTGACAGGCCCAGGTGATACGCAGTATTTT.

V is TRBV24-1 and J is TRBJ2-1, with TRBD2 matching over 11 bases. Germline values: CDR1 KGHDR, CDR2 SFDVKD. CDR3 length equals 16 residues. The J segment lost 3 bases and the V segment lost 4 bases, leaving 4 bases of the junction unmatched. The CDR3 loop reads CATSDISGRDYNEQFF. CDR3 nucleotide sequence: TGTGCCACCAGTGACATTAGCGGGAGGGACTACAATGAGCAGTTCTTC.

The V and J genes are TRBV15 and TRBJ1-5; 7 nucleotides line up with TRBD1. This CDR3 has 18 residues. The V gene end was trimmed by 0 bases and the J gene end by 3 bases; junction bases not matched to a gene: 11. The germline gives CDR1 LNHNV, CDR2 YYDKDF (reference sequence). Here the CDR3 DNA reads TGTGCCACCAGCAGAGATATGGGAGAGGGGGCAGACAATCAGCCCCAGCATTTT. It yields the protein CATSRDMGEGADNQPQHF.

This chain connects TRBV5-1 to TRBJ1-2; 9 positions agree with TRBD1. This CDR3 is built from 17 residues. Germline trimming cut 4 bases from V and 4 bases from J; bases unmatched to any gene: 14. Germline loops: CDR1 SGHRS, CDR2 YFSETQ. Here the CDR3 reads CASSPRRTGDPFYGYTF. Written as DNA, the CDR3 is TGCGCCAGCAGCCCCAGACGGACAGGGGACCCTTTCTATGGCTACACCTTC.

This clone was counted a single time. The chain has TRBV6-2 or TRBV6-3 and TRBJ2-1; 13 positions agree with TRBD2. Germline CDR1 MNHEY, CDR2 SVGEGT. V was pared by 4 bases and J by 8 bases, with 8 bases of the junction left unmatched. The CDR3 runs to 16 residues. The CDR3 loop is CASSSGTSGAPHEQFF. The CDR3 DNA reads TGTGCCAGCAGTTCCGGGACTAGCGGGGCCCCTCATGAGCAGTTCTTC.

V is TRBV9 and J is TRBJ2-3; D gene unclear. Germline V gene sequence: CDR1 SGDLS, CDR2 YYNGEE. V lost 0 bases to trimming and J lost 0 bases, with 8 bases between them. This CDR3 has 15 amino acids. The CDR3 is CASSVGPSSTDTQYF. CDR3 DNA sequence: TGTGCCAGCAGCGTAGGGCCCTCTAGCACAGATACGCAGTATTTT.

V is TRBV18 and J is TRBJ1-2; no definite D call. V lost 2 bases, J lost 4 bases, and 20 bases lay in between. Germline V gives CDR1 KGHSH, CDR2 LQKENI. CDR3 length: 17 amino acids. In nucleotides, the CDR3 is TGTGCCAGCTCACCAGATAGGGTCGTCGGATCCCGCTATGGCTACACCTTC. Its translation: CASSPDRVVGSRYGYTF.

This chain connects TRBV5-1 to TRBJ1-1, with TRBD1 as a possible D gene (5 bases). Trimming stripped 2 bases from V and 1 base from J, with 12 bases between. This CDR3 comprises 15 residues. Germline CDR1 SGHRS, CDR2 YFSETQ. The CDR3: CASSLNTQANTEAFF. The CDR3 region has the DNA TGCGCCAGCAGCTTAAATACACAGGCGAACACTGAAGCTTTCTTT.

This clone occurred a few times. This sequence joins TRBV29-1 and TRBJ1-1; D possibly corresponds to TRBD1 (6 bases). The CDR3 loop spans 14 amino acids. V gave up 2 bases and J gave up 1 base, with 11 bases separating them. Looked up from germline, CDR1 is SQVTM and CDR2 is ANQGSEA. The CDR3 reads CSVESDRKNTEAFF. The CDR3 nucleotides read TGCAGCGTTGAATCCGACAGGAAGAACACTGAAGCTTTCTTT.